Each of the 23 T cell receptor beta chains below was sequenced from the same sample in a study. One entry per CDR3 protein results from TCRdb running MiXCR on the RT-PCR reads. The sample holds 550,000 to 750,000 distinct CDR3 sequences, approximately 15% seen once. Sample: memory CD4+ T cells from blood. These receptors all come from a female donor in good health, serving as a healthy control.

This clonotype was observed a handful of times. CDR3 nucleotide sequence: TGTGCCACAGGGACAGGTGAGATCAATCAGCCCCAGCATTTT. This codes for CATGTGEINQPQHF. The V gene is TRBV10-3, the J gene TRBJ1-5, with 8 bases lining up with TRBD1. Unmatched junction bases numbered 8, after V lost 10 bases and J lost 3 bases. This CDR3 is 14 amino acids long. From germline, CDR1 is ENHRY and CDR2 SYGVKD.

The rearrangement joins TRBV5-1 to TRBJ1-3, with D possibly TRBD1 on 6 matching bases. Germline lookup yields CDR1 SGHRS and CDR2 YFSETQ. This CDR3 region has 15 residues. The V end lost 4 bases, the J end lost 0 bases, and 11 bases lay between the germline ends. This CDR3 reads CASSDQGNSGNTIYF. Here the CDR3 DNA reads TGCGCCAGCAGCGACCAGGGGAACTCTGGAAACACCATATATTTT.

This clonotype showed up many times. The CDR3 nucleotides are TGCAGTGCTAGAGATCGGGCCCCCGTTTCCCCAGATACGCAGTATTTT. It translates to CSARDRAPVSPDTQYF. The chain recombines TRBV20-1 with TRBJ2-3; no reliable D call. This CDR3 is built from 16 residues. Germline CDR1 reads DFQATT; CDR2 reads SNEGSKA (reference sequence). The V end lost 0 bases, the J end lost 4 bases, and 17 bases lay between the germline ends.

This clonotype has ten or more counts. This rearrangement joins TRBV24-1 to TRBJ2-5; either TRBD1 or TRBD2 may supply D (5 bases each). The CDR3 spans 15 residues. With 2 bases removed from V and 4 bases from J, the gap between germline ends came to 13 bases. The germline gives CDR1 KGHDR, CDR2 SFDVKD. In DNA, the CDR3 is TGTGCCACCAGTGATTCGGGTACAGGAGGAGAGACCCAGTACTTC. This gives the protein CATSDSGTGGETQYF.

In DNA form, the CDR3 reads TGTGCCAGTAACAGGGGTGGTGAAAAACTGTTTTTT. Its protein is CASNRGGEKLFF. J is TRBJ1-4 and V is TRBV12-3 or TRBV12-4; TRBD1 agrees at 7 bases. This CDR3 comprises 12 residues. The V gene end was trimmed by 9 bases and the J gene end by 7 bases; junction bases not matched to a gene: 5.

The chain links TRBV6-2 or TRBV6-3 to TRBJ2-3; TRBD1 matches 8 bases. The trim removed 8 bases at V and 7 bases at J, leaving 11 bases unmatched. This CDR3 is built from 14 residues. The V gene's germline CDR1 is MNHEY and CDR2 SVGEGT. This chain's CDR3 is CASAVSGGTNTQYF. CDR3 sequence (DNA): TGTGCCAGCGCGGTGTCAGGGGGCACGAATACGCAGTATTTT.

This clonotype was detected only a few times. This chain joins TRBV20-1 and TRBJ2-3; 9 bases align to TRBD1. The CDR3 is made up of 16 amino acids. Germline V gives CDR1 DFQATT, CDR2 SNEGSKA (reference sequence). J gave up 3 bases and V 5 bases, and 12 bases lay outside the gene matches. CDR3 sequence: CSAEETGGPGTDTQYF. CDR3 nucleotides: TGCAGTGCTGAAGAAACAGGGGGCCCCGGGACAGATACGCAGTATTTT.

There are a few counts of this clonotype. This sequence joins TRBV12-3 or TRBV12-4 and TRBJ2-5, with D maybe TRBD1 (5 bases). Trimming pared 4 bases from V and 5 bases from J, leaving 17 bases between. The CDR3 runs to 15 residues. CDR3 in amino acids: CASSSRKPGAETQYF. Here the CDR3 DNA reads TGTGCCAGCAGTTCCAGAAAGCCTGGGGCTGAGACCCAGTACTTC.

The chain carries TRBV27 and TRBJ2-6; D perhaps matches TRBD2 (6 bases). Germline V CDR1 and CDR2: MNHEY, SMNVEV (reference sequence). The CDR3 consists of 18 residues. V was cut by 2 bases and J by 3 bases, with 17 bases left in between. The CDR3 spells CASSLRFGGIGGANVLTF. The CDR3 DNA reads TGTGCCAGCAGTTTAAGGTTTGGAGGGATCGGTGGGGCCAACGTCCTGACTTTC.

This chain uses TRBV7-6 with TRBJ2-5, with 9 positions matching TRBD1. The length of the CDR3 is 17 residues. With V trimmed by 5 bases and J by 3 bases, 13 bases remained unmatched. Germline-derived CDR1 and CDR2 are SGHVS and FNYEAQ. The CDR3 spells CASSGWVGTGRKETQYF. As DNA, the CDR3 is TGTGCCAGCAGCGGATGGGTTGGGACAGGGCGTAAAGAGACCCAGTACTTC.

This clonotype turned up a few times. Written as DNA, the CDR3 is TGCAGACCAGGGGATTCTCCCTACGAGCAGTACTTC. Its translation: CRPGDSPYEQYF. The chain joins TRBV20-1 to TRBJ2-7; maybe TRBD1 (6 bases). CDR3 length: 12 residues. CDR1 is DFQATT, CDR2 SNEGSKA, per germline (reference sequence).

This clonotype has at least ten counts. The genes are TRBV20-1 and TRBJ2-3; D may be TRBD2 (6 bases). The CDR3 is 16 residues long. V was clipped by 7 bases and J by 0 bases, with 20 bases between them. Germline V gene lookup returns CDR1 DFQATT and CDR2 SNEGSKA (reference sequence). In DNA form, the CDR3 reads TGCAGTGGGGGGACCCGAGGCAGCGGGAGCACAGATACGCAGTATTTT. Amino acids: CSGGTRGSGSTDTQYF.

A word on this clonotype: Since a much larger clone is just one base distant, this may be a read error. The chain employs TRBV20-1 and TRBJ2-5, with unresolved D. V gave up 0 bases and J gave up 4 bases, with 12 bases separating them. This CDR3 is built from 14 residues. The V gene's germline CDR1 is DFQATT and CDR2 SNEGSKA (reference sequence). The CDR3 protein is CSARDRRNGETQYF. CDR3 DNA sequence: TGCAGTGCTAGAGATCGTCGGAATGGAGAGACCCAGTACTTC.

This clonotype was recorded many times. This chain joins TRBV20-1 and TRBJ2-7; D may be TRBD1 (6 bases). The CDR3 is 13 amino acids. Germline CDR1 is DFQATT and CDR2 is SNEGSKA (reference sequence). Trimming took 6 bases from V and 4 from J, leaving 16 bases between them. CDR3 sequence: CSAPGQGLYEQYF. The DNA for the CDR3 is TGCAGTGCGCCGGGACAAGGGCTATACGAGCAGTACTTC.

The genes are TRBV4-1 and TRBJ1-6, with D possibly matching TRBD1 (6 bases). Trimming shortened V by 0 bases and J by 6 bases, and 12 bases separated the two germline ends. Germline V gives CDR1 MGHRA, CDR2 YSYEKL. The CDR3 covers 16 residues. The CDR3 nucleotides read TGCGCCAGCAGCCAAGATCAGGGGAGAATTAATTCACCCCTCCACTTT. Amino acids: CASSQDQGRINSPLHF.

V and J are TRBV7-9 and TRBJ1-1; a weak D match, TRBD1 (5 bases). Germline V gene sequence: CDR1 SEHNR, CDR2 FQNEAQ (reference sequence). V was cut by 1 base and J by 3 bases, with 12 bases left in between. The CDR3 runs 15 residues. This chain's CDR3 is CASSLDQGRHTEAFF. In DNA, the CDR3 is TGTGCCAGCAGCTTAGACCAGGGCCGTCACACTGAAGCTTTCTTT.

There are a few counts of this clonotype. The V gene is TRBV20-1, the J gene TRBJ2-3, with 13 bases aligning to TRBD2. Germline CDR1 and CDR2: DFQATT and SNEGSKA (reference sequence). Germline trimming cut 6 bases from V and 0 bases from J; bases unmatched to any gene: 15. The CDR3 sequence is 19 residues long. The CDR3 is CSALPGGLAGAVSTDTQYF. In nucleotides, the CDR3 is TGCAGTGCGCTCCCCGGCGGACTAGCGGGGGCCGTTAGCACAGATACGCAGTATTTT.

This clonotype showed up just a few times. The CDR3 loop reads CASSSVGGRGGRHYF. In nucleotides, the CDR3 is TGTGCCAGCAGCTCAGTTGGAGGGCGGGGGGGGCGCCATTACTTC. This rearrangement joins TRBV7-2 to TRBJ2-7; 9 bases line up with TRBD2. V gave up 4 bases and J gave up 13 bases; unmatched junction bases: 17. Germline loops: CDR1 SGHTA, CDR2 FQGNSA. This CDR3 has 15 amino acids.

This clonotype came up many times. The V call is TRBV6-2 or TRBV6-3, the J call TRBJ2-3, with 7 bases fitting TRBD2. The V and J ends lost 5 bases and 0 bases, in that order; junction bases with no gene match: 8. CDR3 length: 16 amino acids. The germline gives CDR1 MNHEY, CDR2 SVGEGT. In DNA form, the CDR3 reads TGTGCCAGCAGTCTCCGACTAGCCCGTAGCACAGATACGCAGTATTTT. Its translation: CASSLRLARSTDTQYF.

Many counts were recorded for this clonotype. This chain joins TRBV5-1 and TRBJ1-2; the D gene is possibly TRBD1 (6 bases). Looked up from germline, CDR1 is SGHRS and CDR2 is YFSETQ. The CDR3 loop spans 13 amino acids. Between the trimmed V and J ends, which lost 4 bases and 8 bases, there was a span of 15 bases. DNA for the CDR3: TGCGCCAGCAGCCCGGACAGCCAAGGAGGCTACACCTTC. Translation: CASSPDSQGGYTF.

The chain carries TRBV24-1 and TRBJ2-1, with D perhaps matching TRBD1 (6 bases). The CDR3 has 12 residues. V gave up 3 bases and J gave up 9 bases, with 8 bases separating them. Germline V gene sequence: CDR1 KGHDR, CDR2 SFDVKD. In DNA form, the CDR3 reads TGTGCCACCAGTGATCACAGGGCTGAGCAGTTCTTC. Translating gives CATSDHRAEQFF.

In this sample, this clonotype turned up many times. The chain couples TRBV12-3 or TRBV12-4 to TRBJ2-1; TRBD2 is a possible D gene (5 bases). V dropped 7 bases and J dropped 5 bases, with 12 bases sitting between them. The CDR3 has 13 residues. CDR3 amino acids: CASTNLGDNEQFF. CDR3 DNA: TGTGCCAGCACCAACCTGGGAGACAATGAGCAGTTCTTC.

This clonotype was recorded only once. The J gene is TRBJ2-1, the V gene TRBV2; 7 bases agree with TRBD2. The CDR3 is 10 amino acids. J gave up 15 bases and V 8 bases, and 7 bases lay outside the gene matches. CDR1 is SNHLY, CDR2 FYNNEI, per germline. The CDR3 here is CASGVREGFF. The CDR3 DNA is TGTGCCAGCGGCGTCAGGGAGGGGTTCTTC.